This T cell receptor (beta chain) was sequenced for a study of vaccination and CD4 T cells after COVID-19. Study details: Investigators stimulated cells with overlapping spike peptides drawn from SARS-CoV-2, HCoV-NL63, HCoV-OC43 and HCoV-229E.

Treatment described: approximately nine-day PBMC culture with coronavirus spike peptide pools or control peptides (ViraFEST assay). Positive PCR results dated from March to December 2020, before the US Alpha, Beta and Delta variants. With about 10 days of culture completed, CD4+ T cells were isolated by negative selection. Regarding this clonotype: Its antigen is undetermined.

Trimming cost V 5 bases and J 4 bases, with 15 bases left between them. Germline V gives CDR1 SEHNR, CDR2 FQNEAQ (reference sequence). The CDR3 has 14 residues. Scientists ran DNA taken from cultured CD4+ T cells through the Oncomine TCR Beta short-read assay for sequencing. One entry per CDR3 protein, called by TCRdb with MiXCR from the PCR reads. The sample contains almost 20,000 distinct CDR3 sequences, roughly three fifths of which appear only once. This TCR was sampled from a human donor who had recovered from COVID-19. The chain recombines TRBV7-9 with TRBJ2-7, with TRBD1 as a possible D gene (5 bases). This material consisted of CD4+ T cells from blood, cultured in vitro, taken after SARS-CoV-2 vaccination. CDR3 nucleotide sequence: TGTGCCAGCAGCCCCAGACAGTACGAATACGAGCAGTACTTC. This gives the protein CASSPRQYEYEQYF.